The clone carrying this T cell receptor beta chain showed up many times. This specimen comes from a study of response to subunit inactivated influenza vaccine. The germline CDR1 and CDR2 sequences are SQVTM and ANQGSEA. The CDR3 runs to 14 residues. V was clipped by 3 bases and J by 3 bases; unmatched bases: 4. TCRdb reprocessed the RT-PCR reads with MiXCR, giving one entry per CDR3 protein. In the table there are a few hundred thousand distinct CDR3 sequences, over 9% of which are singletons. A further study also used this sample, focusing on T cells expressing NK-cell markers. As that report states: 5'RACE template switching built TCR beta cDNA with unique molecular identifiers. Sorting in several experiments was restricted by an anti-gamma-delta TCR antibody to alpha-beta TCR T cells. The study did not resolve the HCMV specificity of expanded NKG2C+ T cell clones.

This sequence was found in a man aged 45-65 years who received an inactivated influenza vaccine. The sequenced sample was PBMCs from blood, obtained on the day of vaccination. The genes are TRBV29-1 and TRBJ2-1; 8 nucleotides agree with TRBD2. CDR3 sequence (DNA): TGCAGCGTTGATCGGGGGGGTTTCTACAATGAGCAGTTCTTC. It yields the protein CSVDRGGFYNEQFF.